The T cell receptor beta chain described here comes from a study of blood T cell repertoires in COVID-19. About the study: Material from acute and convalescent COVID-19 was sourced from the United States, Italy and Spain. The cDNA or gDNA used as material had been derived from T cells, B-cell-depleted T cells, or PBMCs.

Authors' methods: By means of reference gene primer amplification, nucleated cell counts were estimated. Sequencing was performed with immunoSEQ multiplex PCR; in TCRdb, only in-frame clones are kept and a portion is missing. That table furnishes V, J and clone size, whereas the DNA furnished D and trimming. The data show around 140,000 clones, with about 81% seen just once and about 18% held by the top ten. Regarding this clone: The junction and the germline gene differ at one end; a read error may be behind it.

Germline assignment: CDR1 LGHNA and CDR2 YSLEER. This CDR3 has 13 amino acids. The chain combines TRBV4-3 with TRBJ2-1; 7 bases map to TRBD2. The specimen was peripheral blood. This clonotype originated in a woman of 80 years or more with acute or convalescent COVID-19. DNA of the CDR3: TGCGCCAGCAGCCAAAGCCAAGGACTAGAGCCGTTCTTC. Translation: CASSQSQGLEPFF.